The clone carrying this T cell receptor (beta chain) was picked up one time. This record comes from a study of blood T cell repertoires in COVID-19. Study as a whole: Acute-phase and convalescent COVID-19 samples originated in the United States, Italy and Spain. The cDNA or gDNA used as material had been derived from T cells, B-cell-depleted T cells, or PBMCs.

TCRdb keeps only in-frame clones here, not all; method: immunoSEQ multiplex PCR. The sample has about 130,000 clones, roughly nine tenths seen once. CDR1 and CDR2 from the germline V gene are SNHLY and FYNNEI. The CDR3 contains 15 residues. V lost 5 bases and J lost 4, with 17 bases in between. The sequenced sample was peripheral blood. This chain connects TRBV2 to TRBJ1-2, with D possibly being TRBD1 (6 bases). This TCR was recovered from a man in his sixties with COVID-19, enrolled during active disease. The CDR3: CASSPTRRTVYGYTF. The CDR3 region has the DNA TGTGCCAGCAGTCCCACCCGCCGGACAGTCTATGGCTACACCTTC.